Listed below are T cell receptor beta chains from one sample, sequenced in a study of shared clonotypes between healthy human individuals. TCRdb's table, derived via immunoSEQ multiplex PCR, lists solely in-frame clones and lacks some. This table has just over 2,000,000 clones, about 95% appearing once. The specimen was naive CD8+ T cells sorted from blood. The origin of the receptors is a man aged 18-30 years in good health. CDR3s include the opening cysteine and the closing phenylalanine or tryptophan. D genes are given only for firm matches. Clone size is stated in some rows and not others, as once, few, many or a class when expanded.

cdr3_nt	cdr3_aa	clone_size	cdr3_length	d_call	j_call	v_call
TGTGCCAGTAGTGAGTTCGTGGGACTAGCATCGTCAGATACGCAGTATTTT	CASSEFVGLASSDTQYF	.	17	TRBD2	TRBJ2-3	TRBV19
TGTGCCAGCAGCTTAGTTGTAACCTACATGAACACTGAAGCTTTCTTT	CASSLVVTYMNTEAFF	.	16	.	TRBJ1-1	TRBV7-2
TGCGCCAGCAGCGCCCTCATTAGCACAGATACGCAGTATTTT	CASSALISTDTQYF	.	14	.	TRBJ2-3	TRBV4-1
TGTGCCAGCAGCTTAGCGCCGAGGTACGAGCAGTACTTC	CASSLAPRYEQYF	.	13	.	TRBJ2-7	TRBV7-8
TGTGCCAGCAGCGCAGACGGGAGACGAGCTTTCTTT	CASSADGRRAFF	.	12	.	TRBJ1-1	TRBV9
TGTGCCAGCGGGATCCTAGACACATTACAAGAGACCCAGTACTTC	CASGILDTLQETQYF	.	15	.	TRBJ2-5	TRBV7-9
TGTGCCAGCAGCCCGGACAGGGGTGGCTACACCTTC	CASSPDRGGYTF	.	12	TRBD1	TRBJ1-2	TRBV27
TGCGCCAGCAGCTTGGTGGGCAGGGAGACTGAAGCTTTCTTT	CASSLVGRETEAFF	.	14	.	TRBJ1-1	TRBV5-1
TGTGCCAGCCGTTTCGGGGCCGCGGGGACCGGGGAGCTGTTTTTT	CASRFGAAGTGELFF	few	15	.	TRBJ2-2	TRBV27
TGTGCCAGCAGCTTAAACGTGGCCCAGTATGGCTACACCTTC	CASSLNVAQYGYTF	once	14	.	TRBJ1-2	TRBV7-2
TGTGCCACCCGACCCCTCTACGACAGGGCCAGCACTGAAGCTTTCTTT	CATRPLYDRASTEAFF	.	16	TRBD1	TRBJ1-1	TRBV10-3
TGTGCCAGCAGTTTAACCCCGATGGTTACCGGGGAGCTGTTTTTT	CASSLTPMVTGELFF	.	15	.	TRBJ2-2	TRBV27
TGTGCCAGCAGCTACGAGACTGATGGGGATGAGCAGTTCTTC	CASSYETDGDEQFF	.	14	.	TRBJ2-1	TRBV7-9
TGTGCCTGGAGCCCCCCGGAGGGGAGATTTGGCGAGCAGTACTTC	CAWSPPEGRFGEQYF	.	15	.	TRBJ2-7	TRBV30
TGTGCCAGCAGCTTAGGACGATTCTCCTACGAGCAGTACTTC	CASSLGRFSYEQYF	.	14	.	TRBJ2-7	TRBV7-6
TGTGCCAGCAGTGGCAGGGGGAACACTGAAGCTTTCTTT	CASSGRGNTEAFF	.	13	.	TRBJ1-1	TRBV5-6
TGTGCCAGCAGTTTACAAAGACGAACCTACGAGCAGTACTTC	CASSLQRRTYEQYF	.	14	.	TRBJ2-7	TRBV27
TGCAGCGCCCAGAGGACAGGGGGCCTGGAAGAGACCCAGTACTTC	CSAQRTGGLEETQYF	few	15	TRBD1	TRBJ2-5	TRBV29-1
TGTGCCAGCAGCCCGAGCGGGAGGGCCGTCGGGGAGCTGTTTTTT	CASSPSGRAVGELFF	.	15	TRBD2	TRBJ2-2	TRBV7-6
TGTGCCTGGAGTGTAGTAGCGGGATATGAGCAGTTCTTC	CAWSVVAGYEQFF	.	13	TRBD2	TRBJ2-1	TRBV30
TGTGCCAGCAGCTTAGCGCCGAGGGATGGCTACACCTTC	CASSLAPRDGYTF	.	13	.	TRBJ1-2	TRBV7-9
TGTGCCAGCAGCGTACCGGGACAGGGTTCCCAGCCCCAGCATTTT	CASSVPGQGSQPQHF	.	15	TRBD1	TRBJ1-5	TRBV9
TGTGCCAGCAGTGAGGTGACAGGGGGGAATAATGAAAAACTGTTTTTT	CASSEVTGGNNEKLFF	.	16	TRBD1	TRBJ1-4	TRBV2
TGTGCCAGCAGCATAGCGGGAGGTCACGAGCAGTACTTC	CASSIAGGHEQYF	.	13	TRBD2	TRBJ2-7	TRBV5-6
TGTGCCAGCAGTTTTAGCGGGGATGACTACGAGCAGTACTTC	CASSFSGDDYEQYF	.	14	TRBD2	TRBJ2-7	TRBV28
TGTGCCAGCAGTTGGGCGGGAGGGAACTACGAGCAGTACTTC	CASSWAGGNYEQYF	.	14	TRBD2	TRBJ2-7	TRBV27
TGCGCCAGCAGCCTGGGACTAGCGGGTAACACAGATACGCAGTATTTT	CASSLGLAGNTDTQYF	.	16	TRBD2	TRBJ2-3	TRBV4-3
TGTGCCATCCCGAAGGGGGACAGCTCCTACGAGCAGTACTTC	CAIPKGDSSYEQYF	.	14	TRBD1	TRBJ2-7	TRBV10-3
TGTGCCAGCAGCCTCGGGACAGGGGTGGCCGGGGAGCTGTTTTTT	CASSLGTGVAGELFF	.	15	TRBD1	TRBJ2-2	TRBV7-8
TGTGCCAGCAGTTTAGATAAACGACAGGCAATCTCTGGAAACACCATATATTTT	CASSLDKRQAISGNTIYF	.	18	.	TRBJ1-3	TRBV27
TGTGCCAGCAGCGTAGAGGACAGCTACAATGAGCAGTTCTTC	CASSVEDSYNEQFF	.	14	.	TRBJ2-1	TRBV9
TGTGCCAGCAGTGAACCGCCCGTTTACAGGGCATTTAGAGAGCAGTTCTTC	CASSEPPVYRAFREQFF	once	17	.	TRBJ2-1	TRBV2
TGCAGCGTTGAAAAGGGGACAGGCTCCTACGAGCAGTACTTC	CSVEKGTGSYEQYF	.	14	TRBD1	TRBJ2-7	TRBV29-1
TGTGCCAGCAGCCCAGGACAGGGGACTGTTAGCTCCTACAATGAGCAGTTCTTC	CASSPGQGTVSSYNEQFF	.	18	TRBD1	TRBJ2-1	TRBV7-9
TGTGCCAGCAGCTTAAGGCCGGTGACACGGGGCGCGGAGACCCAGTACTTC	CASSLRPVTRGAETQYF	.	17	.	TRBJ2-5	TRBV7-9
TGCGCCAGCAGCCAGACAGGTCTGTACGAGCAGTACTTC	CASSQTGLYEQYF	.	13	.	TRBJ2-7	TRBV4-1
TGTGCCAGCAGCCAGGGACAGGGGGCGGAGGGTGGTTCACCCCTCCACTTT	CASSQGQGAEGGSPLHF	.	17	TRBD1	TRBJ1-6	TRBV4-2
TGTGCCAGCAGCTCCTACCTCCAGGGGTCTGGCGGGGAGCTGTTTTTT	CASSSYLQGSGGELFF	.	16	.	TRBJ2-2	TRBV5-6
TGTGCCAGCAGCGAGGAGTTAGCGCAAGAGACCCAGTACTTC	CASSEELAQETQYF	.	14	.	TRBJ2-5	TRBV2
TGTGCCAGCTCAACAGAAGTGGTACCTGGAGCAGATGGCTACACCTTC	CASSTEVVPGADGYTF	.	16	.	TRBJ1-2	TRBV18
TGTGCCAGCAGCTCTACCCGTGGCAACACAGATACGCAGTATTTT	CASSSTRGNTDTQYF	.	15	.	TRBJ2-3	TRBV11-2
TGTGCCAGCACCGGTAGCTCCTACAATGAGCAGTTCTTC	CASTGSSYNEQFF	.	13	.	TRBJ2-1	TRBV9
TGTGCCAGCAGTTTATTGGGGGAGGGTGGCTACACCTTC	CASSLLGEGGYTF	once	13	.	TRBJ1-2	TRBV27
TGTGCCAGCAGTTTATCAGGGGGGATACATCAGCCCCAGCATTTT	CASSLSGGIHQPQHF	.	15	.	TRBJ1-5	TRBV27
TGTGCCAGCAGCGTAGGACCCTTCCTCTCTAACCCTGAAGCTTTCTTT	CASSVGPFLSNPEAFF	.	16	.	TRBJ1-1	TRBV9
TGTGCCAGCAGTGAAGCCGCAGGGTCCTACGAGCAGTACTTC	CASSEAAGSYEQYF	.	14	.	TRBJ2-7	TRBV2